This T cell receptor (beta chain) is from a study of technical replicates of blood from a few donors. The repertoire was sequenced with immunoSEQ multiplex PCR; TCRdb's copy has only in-frame clones and lacks some. This sample has around 100,000 clones, with about 95% found just once. Deletions cut 0 bases from V and 6 bases from J, with 16 bases between. Per the germline V gene, CDR1 is SGHNT and CDR2 is YENEEA. This CDR3 contains 16 residues. This chain links TRBV11-3 with TRBJ2-3, with D possibly matching TRBD1 (5 bases). The sequenced sample was T cells isolated from PBMCs. This TCR was recovered from a human donor in good health. In nucleotides, the CDR3 is TGTGCCAGCAGCTTAGAAAATGGGGCGGTTTGGGATACGCAGTATTTT. This codes for CASSLENGAVWDTQYF.